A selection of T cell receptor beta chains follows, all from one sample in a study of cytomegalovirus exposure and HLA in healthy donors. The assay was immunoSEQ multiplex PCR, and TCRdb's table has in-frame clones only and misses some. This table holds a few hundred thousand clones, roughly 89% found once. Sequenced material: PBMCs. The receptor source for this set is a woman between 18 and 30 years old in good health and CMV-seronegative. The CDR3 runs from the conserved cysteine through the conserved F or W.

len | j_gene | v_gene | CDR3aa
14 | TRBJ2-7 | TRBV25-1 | CASTPTGFPYEQYF
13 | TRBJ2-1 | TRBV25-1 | CASSAQGYNEQFF
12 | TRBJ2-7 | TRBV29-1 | CSVAGLVGEQYF
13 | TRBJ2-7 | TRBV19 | CASSIGHTYEQYF
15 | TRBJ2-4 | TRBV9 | CASSVGSGFLDIQYF
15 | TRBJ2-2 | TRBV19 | CASRTGTGSTGELFF
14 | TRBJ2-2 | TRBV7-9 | CASSLGRGTGELFF
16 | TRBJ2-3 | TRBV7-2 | CASSLASGIYTDTQYF
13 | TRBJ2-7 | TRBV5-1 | CASRTSGSDEQYF
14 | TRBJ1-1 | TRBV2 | CASTPGTGNTEAFF
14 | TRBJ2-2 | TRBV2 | CASSEGQDTGELFF
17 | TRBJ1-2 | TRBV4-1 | CASSRGVKRGDNYGYTF
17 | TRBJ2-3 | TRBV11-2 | CASSLVGLAASTDTQYF
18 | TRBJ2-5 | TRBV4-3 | CASRRGSGSIGSQETQYF
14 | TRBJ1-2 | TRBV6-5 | CASSYTTGMSGYTF
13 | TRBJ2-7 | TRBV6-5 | CASSYGGSYEQYF
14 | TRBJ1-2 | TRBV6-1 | CASSVSQGAGGYTF
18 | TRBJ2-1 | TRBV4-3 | CASSQDLPGGSSYNEQFF
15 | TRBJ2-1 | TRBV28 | CASSSLAGGSGEQFF
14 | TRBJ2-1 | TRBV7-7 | CASSLERSSGEQFF
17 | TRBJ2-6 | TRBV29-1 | CSVEPLGDRSGANVLTF
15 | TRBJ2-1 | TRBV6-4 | CASSEREEAGNEQFF
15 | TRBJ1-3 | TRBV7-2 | CASSSTGTGGNTIYF
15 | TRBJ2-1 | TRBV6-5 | CASSRGGQGAWEQFF
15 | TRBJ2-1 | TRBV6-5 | CASTFSGSSGNEQFF
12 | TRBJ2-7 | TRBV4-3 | CASSQGGFEQYF
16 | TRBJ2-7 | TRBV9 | CASSKSMGGSSYEQYF
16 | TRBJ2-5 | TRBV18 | CASSLGLAGVAETQYF
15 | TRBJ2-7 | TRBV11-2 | CASSIRTVGLNEQYF
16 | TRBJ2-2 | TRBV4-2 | CASSQAEGLNTGELFF
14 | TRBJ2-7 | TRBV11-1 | CASSFGGQNYEQYF
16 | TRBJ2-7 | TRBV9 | CASSAKPGTGGLEQYF
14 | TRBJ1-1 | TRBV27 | CASSLPGGRAEAFF
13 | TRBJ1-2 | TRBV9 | CASSVGQMYGYTF
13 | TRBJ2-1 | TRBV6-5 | CASSYLQGDEQFF
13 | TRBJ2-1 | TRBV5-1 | CASRDSISNEQFF
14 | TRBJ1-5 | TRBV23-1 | CASSPDRVDQPQHF
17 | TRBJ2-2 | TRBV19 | CASSTGTGLASTGELFF
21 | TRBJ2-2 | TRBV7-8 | CASSLVEASGLAGSNTGELFF
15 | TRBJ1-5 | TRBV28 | CASSLVQGLNQPQHF
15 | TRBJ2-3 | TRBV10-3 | CAIKRLADAPDTQYF
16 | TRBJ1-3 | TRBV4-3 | CASSQDQRQGPNTIYF